This TCR beta chain comes out of a study of neurological immune-mediated disorders. Study-wide findings and caveats: On phylogenetic grouping, the repertoires of 18 of 34 multiple sclerosis patients fell within one related-CDR3 cluster, constituting a possible signature.

This clonotype was seen ten or more times. Antigen: not known. TCRdb reanalysed the 5' RACE reads using MiXCR and keeps one entry per CDR3 protein. The sample has 46,000 or so distinct CDR3 sequences; roughly 4.4% are singletons. 2 million PBMCs stored at -80 C were the source of the unsorted libraries. The CDR3 runs to 14 residues. V lost 5 bases and J 0 bases, leaving 8 bases between the germline ends. Germline CDR1 reads SGHVS; CDR2 reads FQNEAQ. The sequence was collected from a woman in her sixties with multiple sclerosis. This chain links TRBV7-8 with TRBJ1-5; D unresolved. The sequencing input was PBMCs. CDR3 nucleotide sequence: TGTGCCAGCAGCCTTTGGTATAGCAATCAGCCCCAGCATTTT. It codes for CASSLWYSNQPQHF.